These 21 T cell receptor beta chains were all obtained from the same sample, sequenced in a study of T cell responses to AZD1222 COVID-19 vaccine. The assay was immunoSEQ multiplex PCR, and TCRdb's table has in-frame clones only and misses some. The sample lists tens of thousands of clones, around 89% occurring once. The sequencing here drew on peripheral blood, taken 28 days after the second AZD1222 dose. The receptors here all came from an adult who received the AZD1222 COVID-19 vaccine.

V gene TRBV7-9 combines with J gene TRBJ2-2; no clear D. The germline V gene encodes CDR1 SEHNR and CDR2 FQNEAQ (reference sequence). The CDR3 has 12 residues. Trimming cost V 2 bases and J 6 bases, with 4 bases left between them. The CDR3 sequence: CASSLSAGELFF. Here the CDR3 DNA reads TGTGCCAGCAGCTTATCCGCCGGGGAGCTGTTTTTT.

The chain couples TRBV15 to TRBJ1-4, with 7 bases lining up with TRBD1. Unmatched junction bases numbered 8, after V lost 3 bases and J lost 4 bases. This CDR3 region has 16 residues. The germline gives CDR1 LNHNV, CDR2 YYDKDF (reference sequence). Here the CDR3 reads CATSSNPQGINEKLFF. Written as DNA, the CDR3 is TGTGCCACCAGCAGTAACCCACAGGGGATTAATGAAAAACTGTTTTTT.

This clone was seen a few times. This rearrangement joins TRBV3-1 (or the pseudogene TRBV3-2) to TRBJ2-2, with D hard to call. Germline-derived CDR1 and CDR2 are LGHDT and YNNKEL (reference sequence). The CDR3 extends over 15 amino acids. V was clipped by 5 bases and J by 3 bases, with 13 bases between them. Here the CDR3 reads CASSSLRRDTGELFF. The CDR3 DNA follows: TGTGCCAGCAGCTCCCTGAGAAGGGACACCGGGGAGCTGTTTTTT.

The chain couples TRBV5-1 to TRBJ2-1; D remains ambiguous. CDR1 and CDR2 from the germline V gene are SGHRS and YFSETQ. V was shortened by 4 bases and J by 8 bases, with 16 bases between the two germline ends. CDR3 size: 14 residues. The CDR3 nucleotides are TGCGCCAGCAGCCCGAACGGTATCATCGATGAGCAGTTCTTC. Translation gives CASSPNGIIDEQFF. The entire variable domain, with the rest obtained from reference TRBV5-1 and TRBJ2-1, is as follows: KAGVTQTPRYLIKTRGQQVTLSCSPISGHRSVSWYQQTPGQGLQFLFEYFSETQRNKGNFPGRFSGRQFSNSRSEMNVSTLELGDSALYLCASSPNGIIDEQFFGPGTRLTVL.

The V call is TRBV10-2, the J call TRBJ2-6, with a possible D match to TRBD1 (6 bases). V was cut by 0 bases and J by 0 bases, with 6 bases left in between. The CDR3 runs 16 residues. Germline lookup yields CDR1 WSHSY and CDR2 SAAADI. DNA for the CDR3: TGCGCCAGCAGTGAGTCAGGGGGCTCTGGGGCCAACGTCCTGACTTTC. Its translation is CASSESGGSGANVLTF.

This chain links TRBV5-1 with TRBJ1-6; D possibly corresponds to TRBD1 (5 bases). Germline V gene sequence: CDR1 SGHRS, CDR2 YFSETQ. V dropped 7 bases and J dropped 5 bases, with 10 bases sitting between them. The CDR3 loop spans 13 amino acids. The CDR3 nucleotides read TGCGCCAGCTCGGGGCAGGATAATTCACCCCTCCACTTT. Encoded protein: CASSGQDNSPLHF.

The CDR3 here is CASSRGRSATDEQFF. In DNA, the CDR3 is TGTGCCAGCAGCCGCGGGAGAAGCGCGACTGATGAGCAGTTCTTC. The chain links TRBV7-3 to TRBJ2-1, with 7 bases matching TRBD2. The germline V gene encodes CDR1 SGHTA and CDR2 FQGTGA. The CDR3 length is 15 residues. J lost 8 bases, V lost 5 bases, and 12 bases had no gene match.

The chain joins TRBV5-1 to TRBJ1-1, with a tentative D call TRBD1 (5 bases). Trimming took off 6 bases at V and 4 bases at J, with 16 bases between the two ends. This CDR3 spans 14 amino acids. Germline V gene lookup returns CDR1 SGHRS and CDR2 YFSETQ. The CDR3 spells CASNPRGVGTEAFF. CDR3 DNA: TGCGCCAGCAACCCTAGAGGGGTCGGCACTGAAGCTTTCTTT.

The CDR3 coding sequence is TGCGCCAGCAGCACCCCTAGCGGGAGGACCGGTGAGCAGTTCTTC. Its protein is CASSTPSGRTGEQFF. J is TRBJ2-1 and V is TRBV5-1; 11 bases agree with TRBD2. The ends lost 4 bases at V and 9 bases at J; junction bases unmatched: 9. The CDR3 runs 15 residues. The germline CDR1 and CDR2 sequences are SGHRS and YFSETQ.

V is TRBV5-1 and J is TRBJ1-6; 8 positions agree with TRBD1. The germline V gene has CDR1 SGHRS and CDR2 YFSETQ. J gave up 6 bases and V 7 bases, and 6 bases lay outside the gene matches. The length of the CDR3 is 14 residues. CDR3 region: CASGKGQGNSPLHF. DNA for the CDR3: TGCGCCAGCGGGAAAGGACAGGGTAATTCACCCCTCCACTTT.

The V call is TRBV9, the J call TRBJ2-1, with 11 bases aligning to TRBD2. The CDR3 is 14 amino acids. The ends lost 3 bases at V and 9 bases at J; junction bases unmatched: 5. Germline V gives CDR1 SGDLS, CDR2 YYNGEE. The CDR3 spells CASSGGLAGGEQFF. CDR3 DNA sequence: TGTGCCAGCAGCGGAGGACTAGCGGGTGGTGAGCAGTTCTTC.

There are a few counts of this clone. The gene calls are TRBV28 and TRBJ1-5, with 7 bases identical to TRBD1. The germline V gene encodes CDR1 MDHEN and CDR2 SYDVKM. This CDR3 is 21 amino acids long. J gave up 3 bases and V 6 bases, and 26 bases lay outside the gene matches. The CDR3 DNA reads TGTGCCAGCAGAAACCTCCCACCGGGACAGACAACCGACGTCCACAATCAGCCCCAGCATTTT. Translated, it gives CASRNLPPGQTTDVHNQPQHF.

This chain links TRBV30 with TRBJ1-5; no definite D call. CDR1 is GTSNPN and CDR2 is SVGIG in the germline V gene (reference sequence). The CDR3 runs 14 residues. V was trimmed by 3 bases and J by 9 bases, leaving 18 bases between them. The CDR3 nucleotides read TGTGCCTGGAGCATCGAGGGAGTTGATGTGCCCCAGCATTTT. Protein: CAWSIEGVDVPQHF.

Many counts were recorded for this clone. The rearrangement uses TRBV5-6 and TRBJ2-7; D remains unclear. The CDR3 runs to 12 residues. Trimming took off 4 bases at V and 0 bases at J, with 5 bases between the two ends. Looked up from germline, CDR1 is SGHDT and CDR2 is YYEEEE. The CDR3 loop is CASSASSYEQYF. In DNA form, the CDR3 reads TGTGCCAGCAGCGCCAGCTCCTACGAGCAGTACTTC.

Here the CDR3 reads CASSEDRAQGYTF. Written as DNA, the CDR3 is TGTGCCAGCAGCGAAGACAGGGCCCAAGGCTACACCTTC. The chain links TRBV7-9 to TRBJ1-2; 7 bases fit TRBD1. Germline CDR1 SEHNR, CDR2 FQNEAQ (reference sequence). With V trimmed by 5 bases and J by 8 bases, 8 bases remained unmatched. The CDR3 loop spans 13 amino acids.

The chain recombines TRBV3-1 (or the pseudogene TRBV3-2) with TRBJ1-1; D not certain. V lost 3 bases to trimming and J lost 4 bases, with 12 bases between them. The CDR3 covers 14 residues. Germline V gene sequence: CDR1 LGHDT, CDR2 YNNKEL (reference sequence). The CDR3 loop reads CASSHGWIGTEAFF. The CDR3 DNA sequence: TGTGCCAGCAGCCATGGTTGGATAGGCACTGAAGCTTTCTTT.

V gene TRBV25-1 combines with J gene TRBJ1-1, with no clear D. Trimming took 1 base from V and 1 from J, leaving 10 bases between them. The CDR3 consists of 15 residues. In germline, CDR1 is MGHDK, CDR2 SYGVNS. In DNA, the CDR3 is TGTGCCAGCAGTGAATTAGGCAGAAAGAACACTGAAGCTTTCTTT. Translated: CASSELGRKNTEAFF.

This chain links TRBV7-2 with TRBJ2-7, with D perhaps TRBD2 (5 bases). CDR1 and CDR2 from the germline V gene are SGHTA and FQGNSA. The CDR3 contains 14 residues. Trimming removed 1 base at V and 5 bases at J, with 12 bases between. CDR3 in amino acids: CASSLVGSGDEQYF. CDR3 DNA sequence: TGTGCCAGCAGCTTAGTAGGGAGTGGGGACGAGCAGTACTTC.

The V gene is TRBV19, the J gene TRBJ1-1; D call uncertain. The length of the CDR3 is 13 residues. In germline, CDR1 is LNHDA, CDR2 SQIVND (reference sequence). With 3 bases removed from V and 6 bases from J, the gap between germline ends came to 11 bases. The CDR3 loop is CASSITGRPEAFF. As DNA, the CDR3 is TGTGCCAGTAGTATTACGGGCAGACCTGAAGCTTTCTTT.

This sequence joins TRBV6-2 or TRBV6-3 and TRBJ1-1; D is unresolved. The V gene's germline CDR1 is MNHEY and CDR2 SVGEGT. Trimming shortened V by 5 bases and J by 5 bases, and 9 bases separated the two germline ends. The CDR3 contains 12 residues. The CDR3 DNA sequence: TGTGCCAGCAGTATAACCAAGACTGAAGCTTTCTTT. The encoded protein is CASSITKTEAFF.

The rearrangement joins TRBV19 to TRBJ1-1; D remains ambiguous. This CDR3 spans 13 amino acids. Trimming stripped 3 bases from V and 1 base from J, with 6 bases between. From germline, CDR1 is LNHDA and CDR2 SQIVND (reference sequence). CDR3 sequence (DNA): TGTGCCAGTAGTATCCGGGGGAACACTGAAGCTTTCTTT. Amino acid sequence: CASSIRGNTEAFF.